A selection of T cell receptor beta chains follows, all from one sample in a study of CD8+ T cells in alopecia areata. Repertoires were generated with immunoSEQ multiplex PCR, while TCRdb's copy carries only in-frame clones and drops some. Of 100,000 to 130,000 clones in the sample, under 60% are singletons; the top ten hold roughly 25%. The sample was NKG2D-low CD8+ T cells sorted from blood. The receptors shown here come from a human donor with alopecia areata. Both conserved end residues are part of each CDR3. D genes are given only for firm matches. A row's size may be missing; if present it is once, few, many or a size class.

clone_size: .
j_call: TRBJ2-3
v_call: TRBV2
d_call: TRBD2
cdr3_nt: TGTGCCAGGATTCAGTCCGGTCCGGGGGGTCGCACAGATACGCAGTATTTT
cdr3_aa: CARIQSGPGGRTDTQYF

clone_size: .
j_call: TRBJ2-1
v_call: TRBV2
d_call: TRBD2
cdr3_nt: TGTGCCAGCAGCGAGCATCCGGTAGGGACTAGCTTCCATGAGCAGTTCTTC
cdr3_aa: CASSEHPVGTSFHEQFF

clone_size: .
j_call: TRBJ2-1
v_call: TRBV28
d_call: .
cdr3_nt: TGTGCCAGCACCCGTGCGGGGGCATACAATGAGCAGTTCTTC
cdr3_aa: CASTRAGAYNEQFF

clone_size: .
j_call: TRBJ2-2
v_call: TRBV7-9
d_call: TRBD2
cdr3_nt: TGTGCCAGCAGCTTTATAGCGGGACCGGCCGGGGAGCTGTTTTTT
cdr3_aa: CASSFIAGPAGELFF

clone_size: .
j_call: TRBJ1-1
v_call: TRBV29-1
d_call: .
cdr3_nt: TGCAGCGTGGAAAAAGTGGAGCAGAACACTGAAGCTTTCTTT
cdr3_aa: CSVEKVEQNTEAFF

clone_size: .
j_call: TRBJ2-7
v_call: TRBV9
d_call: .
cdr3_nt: TGTGCCAGCAGCGCCCGACAGGTACTTGGCGAGCAGTACTTC
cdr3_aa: CASSARQVLGEQYF

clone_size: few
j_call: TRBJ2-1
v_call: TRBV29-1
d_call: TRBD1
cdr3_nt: TGCAGCGCGCGCCGGGACAGGCCCTACAATGAGCAGTTCTTC
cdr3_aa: CSARRDRPYNEQFF

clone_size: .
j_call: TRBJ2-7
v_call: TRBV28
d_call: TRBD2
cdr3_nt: TGTGCCAGCAGTTTAAGGCTAGCGGGAACCCCCTCCTACGAGCAGTACTTC
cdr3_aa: CASSLRLAGTPSYEQYF

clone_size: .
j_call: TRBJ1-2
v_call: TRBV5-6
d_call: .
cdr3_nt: TGTGCCAGCAGCCCGGACCTCTATGGCTACACCTTC
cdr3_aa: CASSPDLYGYTF

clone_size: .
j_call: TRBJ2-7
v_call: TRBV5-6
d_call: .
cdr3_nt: TGTGCCAGCAGCTTGTCCGAGACTAGTAATCACGAGCAGTACTTC
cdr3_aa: CASSLSETSNHEQYF

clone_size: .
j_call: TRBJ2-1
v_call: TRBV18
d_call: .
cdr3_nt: TGTGCCAGCTCACCAGGGTATCGGGAGCAGTTCTTC
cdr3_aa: CASSPGYREQFF

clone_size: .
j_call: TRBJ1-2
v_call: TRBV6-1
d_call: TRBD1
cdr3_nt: TGTGCCAGCAGTGACGGGACAGCAGCTAACTATGGCTACACCTTC
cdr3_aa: CASSDGTAANYGYTF

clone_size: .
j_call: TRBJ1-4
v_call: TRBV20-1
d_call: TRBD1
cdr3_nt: TGCAGTGCTAGAGGGTCAGGGGACAGCATTTTT
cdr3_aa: CSARGSGDSIF

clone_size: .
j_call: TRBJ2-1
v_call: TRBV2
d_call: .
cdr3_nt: TGTGCCAGCAGGGACAATGAGCAGTTCTTC
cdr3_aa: CASRDNEQFF

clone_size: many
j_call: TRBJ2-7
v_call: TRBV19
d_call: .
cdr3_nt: TGTGCCAGTAGTGCGGGACAGACTTACGAGCAGTACTTC
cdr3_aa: CASSAGQTYEQYF

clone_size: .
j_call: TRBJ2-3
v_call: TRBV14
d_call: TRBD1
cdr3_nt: TGTGCCAGCAGCCGGACCCGGGACAGGGTCAACACAGATACGCAGTATTTT
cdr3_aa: CASSRTRDRVNTDTQYF

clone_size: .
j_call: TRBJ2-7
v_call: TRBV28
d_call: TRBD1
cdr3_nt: TGTGCCAGCACCACTCGGACAGGGGGCTTCTACGAGCAGTACTTC
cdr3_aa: CASTTRTGGFYEQYF

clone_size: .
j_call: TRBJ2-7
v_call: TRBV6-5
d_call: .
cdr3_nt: TGTGCCAGCAGTTACTCGCGGCGGGGTGACTCCTACGAGCAGTACTTC
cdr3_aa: CASSYSRRGDSYEQYF

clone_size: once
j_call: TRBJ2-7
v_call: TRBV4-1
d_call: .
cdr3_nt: TGCGCCAGCAGCCTAACCGCCTCGGTGGCTACCTACGAGCAGTACTTC
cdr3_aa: CASSLTASVATYEQYF

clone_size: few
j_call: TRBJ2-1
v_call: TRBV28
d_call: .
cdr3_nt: TGTGCCAGCAGTTTCAGGGTCTCCTGGAATGAGCAGTTCTTC
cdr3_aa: CASSFRVSWNEQFF

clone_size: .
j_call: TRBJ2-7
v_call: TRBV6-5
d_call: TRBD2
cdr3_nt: TGTGCCGCCGGGAGGGAGCAGTACTTC
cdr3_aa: CAAGREQYF

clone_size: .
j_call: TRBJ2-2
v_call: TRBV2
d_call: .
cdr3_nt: TGTGCCAGCAGTATAGCGGGACAGGCCGGGGAGCTGTTTTTT
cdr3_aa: CASSIAGQAGELFF

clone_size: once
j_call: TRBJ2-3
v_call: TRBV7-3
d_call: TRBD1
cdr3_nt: TGTGCCAGCAGCTTACGGACAGGGGAGGATACGCAGTATTTT
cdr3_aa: CASSLRTGEDTQYF

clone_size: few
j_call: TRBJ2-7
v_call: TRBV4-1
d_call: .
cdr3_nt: TGCGCCAGCAGCCAAGATCCCCAAACCTACGAGCAGTACTTC
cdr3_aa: CASSQDPQTYEQYF

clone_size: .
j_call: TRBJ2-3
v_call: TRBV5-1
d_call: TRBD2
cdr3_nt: TGCGCCAGCAGCTTGGACCACGGGACTAGCGGGAGAGGGGCAGATACGCAGTATTTT
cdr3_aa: CASSLDHGTSGRGADTQYF

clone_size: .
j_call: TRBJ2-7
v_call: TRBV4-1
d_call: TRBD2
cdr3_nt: TGCGCCAGCAGCCAGACCGGGACTACCTCTTACGAGCAGTACTTC
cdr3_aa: CASSQTGTTSYEQYF

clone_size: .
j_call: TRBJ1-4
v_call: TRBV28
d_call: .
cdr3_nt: TGTGCCAGCAGCCACGGGGGGGGGAAACTGTTTTTT
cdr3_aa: CASSHGGGKLFF

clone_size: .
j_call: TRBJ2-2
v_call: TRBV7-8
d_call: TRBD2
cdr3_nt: TGTGCCAGCAGCTTGAGCGGGGGAAACACCGGGGAGCTGTTTTTT
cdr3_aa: CASSLSGGNTGELFF

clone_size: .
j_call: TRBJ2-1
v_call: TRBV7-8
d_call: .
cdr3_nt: TGTGCCAGCAGCTCGGACACCCGGTCCCCCAATGAGCAGTTCTTC
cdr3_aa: CASSSDTRSPNEQFF

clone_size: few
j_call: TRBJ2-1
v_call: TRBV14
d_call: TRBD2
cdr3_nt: TGTGCCAGCAGCCAAGGTGCCAGCGGGATCGGGTCCTACAATGAGCAGTTCTTC
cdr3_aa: CASSQGASGIGSYNEQFF

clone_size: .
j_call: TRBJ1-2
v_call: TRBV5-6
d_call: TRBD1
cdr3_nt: TGTGCCAGCAGCTGGGGACAGGGGGGCGGCTACACCTTC
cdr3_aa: CASSWGQGGGYTF